What follows are 12 T cell receptor beta chains derived from one specimen sequenced in a study of blood T cell repertoires in COVID-19. Profiling relied on immunoSEQ multiplex PCR, and the TCRdb table lists in-frame clones only, not all of them. The sample gives 130,000 or so clones, more than 70% of which show up once; almost 8.5% is in the top ten. The sample comprised peripheral blood. The receptors originated from a woman aged 60 to 75 with acute or convalescent COVID-19.

The chain uses TRBV28 and TRBJ1-1; 7 bases align to TRBD1. The CDR3 consists of 16 residues. With V trimmed by 3 bases and J by 0 bases, 7 bases remained unmatched. The germline V gene encodes CDR1 MDHEN and CDR2 SYDVKM. For the CDR3, the DNA is TGTGCCAGCAGTTTCCACGAGACAGGGATGAACACTGAAGCTTTCTTT. Protein sequence: CASSFHETGMNTEAFF.

The chain is built from TRBV27 and TRBJ2-5; TRBD1 matches 10 bases. Germline loops: CDR1 MNHEY, CDR2 SMNVEV (reference sequence). V was clipped by 0 bases and J by 1 base; unmatched bases: 5. The CDR3 is 17 amino acids. The CDR3 loop is CASSLSRTGGTQETQYF. The CDR3 nucleotides are TGTGCCAGCAGTTTATCCCGGACAGGGGGTACCCAAGAGACCCAGTACTTC.

V usage is TRBV10-2 and J usage is TRBJ1-3; 8 nucleotides match TRBD1. V lost 3 bases and J lost 0; bases outside the gene matches: 4. CDR3 length: 16 amino acids. The germline CDR1 and CDR2 sequences are WSHSY and SAAADI. In DNA form, the CDR3 reads TGCGCCAGCAGTGAAAGACAGGGGCTCTCTGGAAACACCATATATTTT. Encoded protein: CASSERQGLSGNTIYF.

The chain has TRBV7-2 and TRBJ2-7; D possibly corresponds to TRBD1 (5 bases). The germline V gene encodes CDR1 SGHTA and CDR2 FQGNSA. Trimming took off 3 bases at V and 4 bases at J, with 13 bases between the two ends. The CDR3 contains 14 residues. In nucleotides, the CDR3 is TGTGCCAGCAGCTTTCAGGGTCAGGAGTACGAGCAGTACTTC. This translates into CASSFQGQEYEQYF.

Note on this clone: The junction departs from germline at one end; a sequencing error may be responsible. V is TRBV7-7 and J is TRBJ2-5; TRBD1 matches at 8 bases. Germline V lookup: CDR1 SSHAT, CDR2 FNYEAQ (reference sequence). The CDR3 extends over 17 amino acids. The CDR3 DNA is TGTGCTAGCAGCTTAGCCGCAGGGGGCGCGGTAGGAGAGACCCAGTACTTC. Protein product: CASSLAAGGAVGETQYF. The full variable domain, with the rest looked up from reference TRBV7-7 and TRBJ2-5, is GAGVSQSPRYKVTKRGQDVTLRCDPISSHATLYWYQQALGQGPEFLTYFNYEAQPDKSGLPSDRFSAERPEGSISTLTIQRTEQRDSAMYRCASSLAAGGAVGETQYFGPGTRLLVL.

This clone appeared a few times. This rearrangement joins TRBV2 to TRBJ1-2; TRBD1 might be the D (6 bases). V was trimmed by 5 bases and J by 6 bases, leaving 16 bases between them. Germline loops: CDR1 SNHLY, CDR2 FYNNEI. There are 14 residues in the CDR3. CDR3 DNA sequence: TGTGCCAGCAGTAGCAGGGGCGAAGGGAATGGCTACACCTTC. This sequence encodes CASSSRGEGNGYTF. Filled out from reference TRBV2 and TRBJ1-2, the complete variable domain reads EPEVTQTPSHQVTQMGQEVILRCVPISNHLYFYWYRQILGQKVEFLVSFYNNEISEKSEIFDDQFSVERPDGSNFTLKIRSTKLEDSAMYFCASSSRGEGNGYTFGSGTRLTVV.

V is TRBV4-1 and J is TRBJ2-5, with 7 bases identical to TRBD2. Germline V gene data show CDR1 as MGHRA and CDR2 as YSYEKL. After removal of 4 bases from V and 2 bases from J, the junction contained 7 bases not matched to a gene. The CDR3 is 15 residues long. The CDR3 coding sequence is TGCGCCAGCAGCCCTCAGCGGGGCTTTCAAGAGACCCAGTACTTC. Encoded protein: CASSPQRGFQETQYF.

In its sample, this clone was seen once. The chain employs TRBV10-2 and TRBJ2-1, with D maybe TRBD2 (6 bases). The germline V and J ends were trimmed by 7 bases and 7 bases, with 8 bases remaining between them. Germline CDR1 is WSHSY and CDR2 is SAAADI. The length of the CDR3 is 11 residues. In DNA form, the CDR3 reads TGCGCCAGCAAGGAGGGTAATGAGCAGTTCTTC. Translated: CASKEGNEQFF.

The chain is built from TRBV5-4 and TRBJ1-4, with TRBD1 identical over 7 bases. Per the germline V gene, CDR1 is SGHNT and CDR2 is YYREEE (reference sequence). CDR3 length: 16 residues. With V trimmed by 4 bases and J by 3 bases, 9 bases remained unmatched. CDR3 loop: CASSAQRQGANEKLFF. The DNA for the CDR3 is TGTGCCAGCAGCGCCCAAAGACAGGGAGCTAATGAAAAACTGTTTTTT.

The table lists this clone with a few counts. The chain uses TRBV5-1 and TRBJ1-1, with a tentative D call TRBD1 (5 bases). This CDR3 contains 15 residues. CDR1 is SGHRS, CDR2 YFSETQ, per germline. Trimming took 0 bases from V and 1 from J, leaving 10 bases between them. This CDR3 reads CASSLGTITNTEAFF. For the CDR3, the DNA is TGCGCCAGCAGCTTGGGGACAATTACGAACACTGAAGCTTTCTTT.

V gene TRBV18 combines with J gene TRBJ1-2; possibly TRBD1 for D (6 bases). The CDR3 spans 14 residues. Trimming removed 2 bases from V and 7 bases from J, with 14 bases in between. Germline lookup yields CDR1 KGHSH and CDR2 LQKENI. The CDR3 DNA sequence: TGTGCCAGCTCACCATACGCAGGGGCCTCTGGCTACACCTTC. Amino acid sequence: CASSPYAGASGYTF.

The chain employs TRBV19 and TRBJ2-7; D unclear. Trimming took off 4 bases at V and 2 bases at J, with 6 bases between the two ends. The germline gives CDR1 LNHDA, CDR2 SQIVND (reference sequence). The CDR3 sequence is 12 residues long. The CDR3: CASSNRTYEQYF. In DNA, the CDR3 is TGTGCCAGTAGTAACAGAACCTACGAGCAGTACTTC.